A single sample is the source of the 6 T cell receptor beta chains below, sequenced in a study of cytomegalovirus exposure and HLA in healthy donors (dated by TCRdb to 2016 to 2017). Receptors were amplified or captured by the immunoSEQ multiplex PCR assay. The table was pulled from immuneACCESS by TCRdb, which kept in-frame rearrangements only. Such tables lose some clones; where checked, under half of the loss comes from unresolved V genes, and the rest has no known cause. The sample data list 50,000 to 65,000 clones, and 90% to 97% of these were observed just once. Around 1% of the sample is in the top ten clones. Sequenced material: PBMCs. These receptors were obtained from a woman aged 18-29 years in good health and CMV-seronegative.

This chain joins TRBV7-2 and TRBJ2-1; TRBD2 matches at 11 bases. The germline V gene encodes CDR1 SGHTA and CDR2 FQGNSA. V was clipped by 2 bases and J by 5 bases; unmatched bases: 8. The CDR3 sequence is 17 residues long. The CDR3 region has the DNA TGTGCCAGCAGCTTAAGGCCTAGCGGGGGGTTGGACAATGAGCAGTTCTTC. Its translation is CASSLRPSGGLDNEQFF.

The rearrangement joins TRBV9 to TRBJ1-4, with a weak D call TRBD1 (6 bases). Germline V gives CDR1 SGDLS, CDR2 YYNGEE. Trimming stripped 2 bases from V and 8 bases from J, with 13 bases between. The CDR3 contains 14 residues. CDR3 coding DNA: TGTGCCAGCAGCGTTGGGGGCGGTGGGGAAAAACTGTTTTTT. Amino acid sequence: CASSVGGGGEKLFF.

The J gene is TRBJ2-1, the V gene TRBV2; TRBD2 aligns across 7 bases. The V gene's germline CDR1 is SNHLY and CDR2 FYNNEI. The CDR3 sequence is 14 residues long. J gave up 5 bases and V 6 bases, and 7 bases lay outside the gene matches. CDR3 sequence (DNA): TGTGCCAGCAGCTGGGTAGCGGGCCACAATGAGCAGTTCTTC. It encodes CASSWVAGHNEQFF.

The V call is TRBV19, the J call TRBJ2-2; 7 bases line up with TRBD2. V was pared by 4 bases and J by 5 bases, with 10 bases of the junction left unmatched. Germline loops: CDR1 LNHDA, CDR2 SQIVND (reference sequence). The CDR3 sequence is 16 residues long. CDR3 sequence (DNA): TGTGCCAGTAGTACCCGAGGAGGGAGGGAGACCGGGGAGCTGTTTTTT. Protein: CASSTRGGRETGELFF.

The chain combines TRBV4-3 with TRBJ1-3; D perhaps matches TRBD1 (6 bases). Deletions cut 4 bases from V and 1 base from J, with 11 bases between. Germline CDR1 LGHNA, CDR2 YSLEER. This CDR3 has 15 amino acids. CDR3 bases: TGCGCCAGCAGCCCCGGGACACCTTCTGGAAACACCATATATTTT. Translation: CASSPGTPSGNTIYF.

CDR3 residues: CASSPDGQGADTQYF. The CDR3 bases are TGTGCCAGCAGCCCCGACGGACAGGGAGCAGATACGCAGTATTTT. V and J are TRBV5-8 and TRBJ2-3, with 8 nucleotides matching TRBD1. The CDR3 is 15 residues long. With 4 bases clipped from V and 4 bases from J, the junction kept 8 bases outside the gene matches. Germline loops: CDR1 SGHTS, CDR2 YDEGEE.